This T cell receptor (beta chain) comes out of a study of cytotoxic CD8 clonotypes in ibrutinib-treated CLL. Study-level background: Following treatment for a median about 12 months, range 6 to 36, response samples were then taken.

This CDR3 contains 12 residues. Trimming cost V 7 bases and J 6 bases, with 13 bases left between them. CDR1 WSHSY and CDR2 SAAADI come from the germline V gene. As concerns this clone: Its antigen is as yet unknown.

Libraries were prepared by immunoSEQ multiplex PCR; TCRdb keeps only in-frame clonotypes and omits some of them. The sample consists of approximately 320,000 clones, over 55% of them appearing once. Points from the study as a whole: Clonality at baseline surpassed age-matched healthy donors and tracked circulating CD8+ T-cell counts. Clonality rose at ibrutinib response and fell back toward baseline at progression.

The sample in question was PBMCs, obtained after 36 months of ibrutinib treatment. The sequence derives from a human donor with chronic lymphocytic leukemia. The chain links TRBV10-2 to TRBJ2-7; D is perhaps TRBD2 (5 bases). CDR3 coding DNA: TGCGCCAGCAAGAGAGGAAGCGGCGAGCAGTACTTC. It codes for CASKRGSGEQYF.